A single sample gave rise to the 26 T cell receptor beta chains below, sequenced in a study of T cell changes during pregnancy in multiple sclerosis. Method: immunoSEQ multiplex PCR; TCRdb's copy keeps in-frame clones and lacks some. Here the sample spans 50,000 to 70,000 clones, about nine tenths being singletons. This material consisted of peripheral blood, taken in the second trimester of pregnancy. These receptor sequences come from a female donor with multiple sclerosis, enrolled in a pregnancy study.

The chain carries TRBV15 and TRBJ2-1; 9 positions agree with TRBD2. Trimming at V came to 5 bases and at J to 0 bases, leaving 20 bases not matched to a gene. The CDR3 loop spans 21 amino acids. The germline CDR1 and CDR2 sequences are LNHNV and YYDKDF (reference sequence). CDR3: CATSLYTRGRAESSSYNEQFF. The CDR3 bases are TGTGCCACCAGCCTCTACACTCGCGGGAGGGCCGAATCGAGCTCCTACAATGAGCAGTTCTTC.

V usage is TRBV7-2 and J usage is TRBJ2-4, with 14 bases lining up with TRBD2. The CDR3 runs to 18 residues. Germline CDR1 SGHTA, CDR2 FQGNSA. V gave up 4 bases and J gave up 0 bases; unmatched junction bases: 5. This chain's CDR3 is CASSSGLAGVLAKNIQYF. The DNA of the CDR3 is TGTGCCAGCAGCTCGGGACTAGCGGGAGTGCTAGCCAAAAACATTCAGTACTTC.

This chain links TRBV28 with TRBJ2-4; 8 bases agree with TRBD2. J was trimmed by 6 bases and V by 3 bases; bases with no gene match: 19. Germline values: CDR1 MDHEN, CDR2 SYDVKM. This CDR3 comprises 19 residues. CDR3 loop: CASSFGGGGSQEGRNIQYF. CDR3 sequence (DNA): TGTGCCAGCAGTTTCGGGGGGGGCGGGAGCCAAGAAGGGAGAAACATTCAGTACTTC.

The chain combines TRBV7-6 with TRBJ2-7; possibly TRBD2 for D (5 bases). The CDR3 covers 13 residues. Trimming pared 5 bases from V and 3 bases from J, leaving 11 bases between. The V gene's germline CDR1 is SGHVS and CDR2 FNYEAQ. As DNA, the CDR3 is TGTGCCAGCAGCGATAGTGAGGGCTACGAGCAGTACTTC. Translation: CASSDSEGYEQYF.

The chain uses TRBV12-5 and TRBJ1-4; no reliable D call. Looked up from germline, CDR1 is LGHNT and CDR2 is FRNRAP. The CDR3 consists of 16 residues. Trimming pared 5 bases from V and 6 bases from J, leaving 19 bases between. The chain's CDR3 is CASGPPGPPEDEKLFF. The CDR3 DNA reads as TGTGCTAGTGGTCCACCGGGTCCCCCAGAGGATGAAAAACTGTTTTTT.

This sequence joins TRBV30 and TRBJ1-5; 9 bases are a match to TRBD1. V shed 2 bases, J shed 5 bases, and the junction held 10 bases outside the gene matches. CDR1 GTSNPN and CDR2 SVGIG come from the germline V gene (reference sequence). The CDR3 covers 16 residues. The DNA for the CDR3 is TGTGCCTGGAGTCACAGGGGGCCCATTAGGGATCAGCCCCAGCATTTT. Translation gives CAWSHRGPIRDQPQHF.

This clone was picked up one time. This chain uses TRBV18 with TRBJ2-7; TRBD2 matches at 13 bases. V lost 4 bases to trimming and J lost 5 bases; unmatched junction nucleotides: 8. The CDR3 is 16 residues long. Germline V gives CDR1 KGHSH, CDR2 LQKENI. CDR3 sequence (DNA): TGTGCCAGCTCACGGCCGGGACTAGCGGGAATCGACGAGCAGTACTTC. Its protein is CASSRPGLAGIDEQYF. The full variable domain, completed using reference TRBV18 and TRBJ2-7, is NAGVMQNPRHLVRRRGQEARLRCSPMKGHSHVYWYRQLPEEGLKFMVYLQKENIIDESGMPKERFSAEFPKEGPSILRIQQVVRGDSAAYFCASSRPGLAGIDEQYFGPGTRLTVT.

This CDR3 reads CASSVAGSLAGGGTDTQYF. Here the CDR3 DNA reads TGTGCCAGCAGCGTAGCCGGGAGTCTAGCGGGAGGGGGCACAGATACGCAGTATTTT. This chain joins TRBV9 and TRBJ2-3, with 12 bases that match TRBD2. The germline V gene encodes CDR1 SGDLS and CDR2 YYNGEE. The CDR3 extends over 19 amino acids. V shed 0 bases, J shed 1 base, and the junction held 9 bases outside the gene matches.

V usage is TRBV5-1 and J usage is TRBJ1-3; D unresolved. The CDR3 sequence is 14 residues long. V was cut by 0 bases and J by 4 bases, with 8 bases left in between. Germline V gene lookup returns CDR1 SGHRS and CDR2 YFSETQ. The CDR3 DNA follows: TGCGCCAGCAGCTTGGGGGCAGTAGGAAACACCATATATTTT. Translated: CASSLGAVGNTIYF.

The chain links TRBV5-1 to TRBJ2-5; 8 positions match TRBD1. V lost 3 bases, J lost 1 base, and 2 bases stayed unmatched. Germline loops: CDR1 SGHRS, CDR2 YFSETQ. The CDR3 runs to 14 residues. CDR3 protein: CASSWGQVQETQYF. Here the CDR3 DNA reads TGCGCCAGCAGCTGGGGACAGGTCCAAGAGACCCAGTACTTC.

J is TRBJ1-2 and V is TRBV6-6; TRBD1 aligns across 7 bases. The CDR3 is 13 amino acids. V lost 6 bases and J lost 8; bases outside the gene matches: 9. Germline CDR1 is MNHNY and CDR2 is SVGAGI (reference sequence). The CDR3 is CASSPLTGSGYTF. The CDR3 nucleotides are TGTGCCAGCAGCCCCTTGACAGGGAGCGGCTACACCTTC.

The chain uses TRBV7-3 and TRBJ1-1, with 10 bases identical to TRBD1. Germline CDR1 is SGHTA and CDR2 is FQGTGA. The CDR3 spans 14 residues. After removal of 5 bases from V and 6 bases from J, the junction contained 6 bases not matched to a gene. The CDR3 bases are TGTGCCAGCAGCCCGGACAGGGGGTCCCCTGAAGCTTTCTTT. It translates to CASSPDRGSPEAFF.

The chain employs TRBV29-1 and TRBJ2-5, with a possible D match to TRBD1 (6 bases). Germline V gene data show CDR1 as SQVTM and CDR2 as ANQGSEA. The CDR3 is 13 residues long. Trimming removed 6 bases from V and 2 bases from J, with 13 bases in between. CDR3 DNA sequence: TGCAGCGTCTCACAGGGAAGACAAGAGACCCAGTACTTC. Protein: CSVSQGRQETQYF. Combining the CDR3 with reference TRBV29-1 and TRBJ2-5 gives the whole variable domain SAVISQKPSRDICQRGTSLTIQCQVDSQVTMMFWYRQQPGQSLTLIATANQGSEATYESGFVIDKFPISRPNLTFSTLTVSNMSPEDSSIYLCSVSQGRQETQYFGPGTRLLVL.

The chain recombines TRBV30 with TRBJ1-1; D unresolved. The CDR3 has 13 residues. The V gene lost 0 bases and the J gene lost 7 bases, with 12 bases spanning the gap. The germline V gene encodes CDR1 GTSNPN and CDR2 SVGIG (reference sequence). The CDR3 reads CAWSVREINEAFF. In DNA form, the CDR3 reads TGTGCCTGGAGTGTACGGGAGATCAATGAAGCTTTCTTT. Complete variable domain (other parts from reference TRBV30 and TRBJ1-1): SQTIHQWPATLVQPVGSPLSLECTVEGTSNPNLYWYRQAAGRGLQLLFYSVGIGQISSEVPQNLSASRPQDRQFILSSKKLLLSDSGFYLCAWSVREINEAFFGQGTRLTVV.

J is TRBJ2-1 and V is TRBV6-5; TRBD2 matches 9 bases. The V gene's germline CDR1 is MNHEY and CDR2 SVGAGI. CDR3 length equals 15 residues. V lost 6 bases and J lost 2; bases outside the gene matches: 5. DNA of the CDR3: TGTGCCAGCAGCCGATTAGCGGGAGCCTACAATGAGCAGTTCTTC. Its translation: CASSRLAGAYNEQFF.

The gene calls are TRBV6-1 and TRBJ1-2; 8 nucleotides line up with TRBD1. CDR3 size: 12 residues. V shed 6 bases and J 7 bases; nucleotides not matched to a gene: 4. Germline V gives CDR1 MNHNS, CDR2 SASEGT. The CDR3 DNA reads TGTGCCAGCAGGGACAGGGAGGGTGGCTACACCTTC. It codes for CASRDREGGYTF.

In this sample, this clone turned up a few times. V is TRBV21-1 and J is TRBJ1-2; TRBD1 is taken as the D call from the table, unchecked against the DNA. TRBV21-1 is shown as a pseudogene. This CDR3 comprises 23 residues. The chain's CDR3 is CASRKGALDRANPPVPFNYGYTF. In DNA, the CDR3 is TGTGCCAGCAGAAAAGGGGCTCTGGACAGGGCCAATCCACCGGTCCCGTTTAACTATGGCTACACCTTC.

The rearrangement joins TRBV10-3 to TRBJ2-1, with D uncertain. The V and J ends lost 0 bases and 0 bases respectively, with 12 bases between them. This CDR3 has 17 amino acids. Germline V lookup: CDR1 ENHRY, CDR2 SYGVKD. The CDR3, as DNA: TGTGCCATCAGTGAGTCCCGCCAGGCAAGCTCCTACAATGAGCAGTTCTTC. It yields the protein CAISESRQASSYNEQFF.

By share of the sample, this clone is medium-sized. This chain uses TRBV7-9 with TRBJ1-2; TRBD1 matches 7 bases. This CDR3 is 13 amino acids long. V shed 2 bases and J 6 bases; nucleotides not matched to a gene: 3. Germline V gene sequence: CDR1 SEHNR, CDR2 FQNEAQ (reference sequence). The CDR3 nucleotides are TGTGCCAGCAGCTTAACAGGGGTAGATGGCTACACCTTC. It translates to CASSLTGVDGYTF.

The rearrangement uses TRBV28 and TRBJ2-6; tentatively, D is TRBD2 (6 bases). Germline V gene sequence: CDR1 MDHEN, CDR2 SYDVKM. V was cut by 6 bases and J by 0 bases, with 12 bases left in between. The length of the CDR3 is 16 residues. The CDR3 sequence: CASRPGLSSGANVLTF. The CDR3 DNA follows: TGTGCCAGCAGACCGGGACTGAGCTCTGGGGCCAACGTCCTGACTTTC.

The chain joins TRBV19 to TRBJ1-1, with TRBD1 as a possible D gene (5 bases). CDR1 and CDR2 (germline): LNHDA, SQIVND (reference sequence). V lost 6 bases and J 0 bases, leaving 14 bases between the germline ends. The CDR3 contains 15 residues. The CDR3 DNA follows: TGTGCCAGTAGAATCCCTGACAGTCTGAACACTGAAGCTTTCTTT. It is translated as CASRIPDSLNTEAFF. Supplemented by reference TRBV19 and TRBJ1-1, the full variable domain reads DGGITQSPKYLFRKEGQNVTLSCEQNLNHDAMYWYRQDPGQGLRLIYYSQIVNDFQKGDIAEGYSVSREKKESFPLTVTSAQKNPTAFYLCASRIPDSLNTEAFFGQGTRLTVV.

The V and J genes are TRBV19 and TRBJ1-4, with 8 bases lining up with TRBD1. The CDR3 is 14 residues long. Germline-derived CDR1 and CDR2 are LNHDA and SQIVND (reference sequence). J gave up 7 bases and V 3 bases, and 4 bases lay outside the gene matches. The CDR3 DNA follows: TGTGCCAGTAGTATTACAGGGGGTGGTGAAAAACTGTTTTTT. Translating it yields CASSITGGGEKLFF.

The chain couples TRBV5-1 to TRBJ1-1; unclear D gene. This CDR3 has 14 amino acids. The V gene lost 4 bases and the J gene lost 1 base, with 11 bases spanning the gap. CDR1 is SGHRS and CDR2 is YFSETQ in the germline V gene. CDR3 amino acids: CASSRSVANTEAFF. CDR3 coding DNA: TGCGCCAGCAGCCGGAGTGTGGCGAACACTGAAGCTTTCTTT.

This chain uses TRBV4-2 with TRBJ2-7; 12 nucleotides agree with TRBD2. CDR3 length: 17 residues. In germline, CDR1 is LGHNA, CDR2 YNFKEQ. J was trimmed by 5 bases and V by 3 bases; bases with no gene match: 11. The CDR3 DNA follows: TGTGCCAGCAGCCAGAGGGGCCTAGCGGGAGGGCCGGACGAGCAGTACTTC. It translates to CASSQRGLAGGPDEQYF.

This chain joins TRBV19 and TRBJ2-1, with TRBD1 identical over 11 bases. From germline, CDR1 is LNHDA and CDR2 SQIVND (reference sequence). This CDR3 is 15 amino acids long. The trim removed 1 base at V and 9 bases at J, leaving 5 bases unmatched. The CDR3 DNA sequence: TGTGCCAGTAGTATAGGGACAGGGGGCAGAGGTGAGCAGTTCTTC. It encodes CASSIGTGGRGEQFF.

This chain connects TRBV19 to TRBJ2-7; D might be TRBD1 (6 bases). Between the trimmed V and J ends, which lost 5 bases and 2 bases, there was a span of 10 bases. The CDR3 contains 13 residues. Germline assignment: CDR1 LNHDA and CDR2 SQIVND (reference sequence). The CDR3 DNA reads TGTGCCAGTAGTTCCCCAGGGGCCTACGAGCAGTACTTC. It encodes CASSSPGAYEQYF.